These 7 T cell receptor beta chains share one sample of origin, sequenced in a study of T cells in Graves' hyperthyroidism and ophthalmopathy. Amplification of TCR beta CDR3 regions was performed using RNA transcripts as template. The study used the HTBI primer set for a first-round RT-PCR of the TCR CDR3. Each CDR3 protein gets one entry after TCRdb re-called the multiplex PCR reads with MiXCR. Of hundreds of thousands of distinct CDR3 sequences in the sample, about 15% were seen once. Sequences were obtained from blood. The receptors come from a woman in her twenties or thirties with Graves' hyperthyroidism.

This clonotype came up many times. This chain links TRBV13 with TRBJ1-2; D possibly corresponds to TRBD1 (5 bases). The germline gives CDR1 PRHDT, CDR2 FYEKMQ (reference sequence). The CDR3 extends over 12 amino acids. V was cut by 3 bases and J by 8 bases, with 10 bases left in between. CDR3 coding DNA: TGTGCCAGCAGCTTGGGGGAGGAAGGCTACACCTTC. The encoded protein is CASSLGEEGYTF.

The chain has TRBV4-2 and TRBJ2-1, with 11 bases fitting TRBD2. The CDR3 has 19 residues. The germline CDR1 and CDR2 sequences are LGHNA and YNFKEQ. The V segment lost 1 base and the J segment 7 bases; nucleotides outside the gene matches: 15. As DNA, the CDR3 is TGTGCCAGCAGCCAAGGTCGAATTAGCGGGAGGGGAGGAGCGAATGAGCAGTTCTTC. Amino acids: CASSQGRISGRGGANEQFF.

About this clonotype: This could be a read error, since a much larger clone is one nucleotide away. CDR3 sequence (DNA): TGTGCCAGCAGTTCAGGACGGGGGGCTGAAGCTTTCTTT. Encoded protein: CASSSGRGAEAFF. This chain connects TRBV28 to TRBJ1-1; maybe TRBD1 (5 bases). The germline gives CDR1 MDHEN, CDR2 SYDVKM. The CDR3 has 13 residues. The V end was cut by 4 bases, the J end by 6 bases, with 12 bases between. The full variable domain, its missing parts supplied by reference TRBV28 and TRBJ1-1, is DVKVTQSSRYLVKRTGEKVFLECVQDMDHENMFWYRQDPGLGLRLIYFSYDVKMKEKGDIPEGYSVSREKKERFSLILESASTNQTSMYLCASSSGRGAEAFFGQGTRLTVV.

V gene TRBV10-3 combines with J gene TRBJ1-1, with D maybe TRBD1 (5 bases). Germline CDR1 ENHRY, CDR2 SYGVKD. There are 12 residues in the CDR3. The V gene lost 4 bases and the J gene lost 10 bases, with 13 bases spanning the gap. In nucleotides, the CDR3 is TGTGCCATCAGTGGACAGAGCCCGGTAGCTTTCTTT. Protein product: CAISGQSPVAFF.

The chain carries TRBV24-1 and TRBJ2-5; D is perhaps TRBD1 (5 bases). Germline CDR1 KGHDR, CDR2 SFDVKD. This CDR3 has 11 residues. Trimming cost V 7 bases and J 5 bases, with 7 bases left between them. The DNA of the CDR3 is TGTGCCACCAGCAAGGGGGAGACCCAGTACTTC. Translation: CATSKGETQYF.

This clonotype came up many times. This chain links TRBV28 with TRBJ1-2; 10 bases agree with TRBD1. The CDR3 extends over 16 amino acids. In germline, CDR1 is MDHEN, CDR2 SYDVKM. V lost 6 bases to trimming and J lost 8 bases; unmatched junction nucleotides: 15. The CDR3 spells CASSGIGTGVYEGYTF. The CDR3 coding sequence is TGTGCCAGCAGCGGCATAGGGACAGGGGTTTACGAAGGCTACACCTTC.

This clonotype was seen repeatedly, ten times or more. This sequence joins TRBV7-9 and TRBJ2-7, with D possibly being TRBD1 (5 bases). The CDR3 has 18 amino acids. The ends were cut back, 5 bases at V and 6 bases at J, with 29 bases in the middle. CDR1 is SEHNR, CDR2 FQNEAQ, per germline (reference sequence). This CDR3 reads CASSRSALDSYRYREQYF. The CDR3 DNA follows: TGTGCCAGCAGCCGCAGCGCTCTAGACAGCTATAGGTATCGCGAGCAGTACTTC.